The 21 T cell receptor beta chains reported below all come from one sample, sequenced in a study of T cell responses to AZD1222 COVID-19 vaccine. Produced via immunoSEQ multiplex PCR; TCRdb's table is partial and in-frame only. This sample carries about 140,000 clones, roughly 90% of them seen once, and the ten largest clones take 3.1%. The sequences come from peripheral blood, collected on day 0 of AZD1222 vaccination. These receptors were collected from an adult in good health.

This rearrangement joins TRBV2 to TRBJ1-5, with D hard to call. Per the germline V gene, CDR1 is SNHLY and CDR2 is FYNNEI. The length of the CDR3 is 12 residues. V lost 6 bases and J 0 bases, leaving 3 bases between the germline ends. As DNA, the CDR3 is TGTGCCAGCAGGTATAGCAATCAGCCCCAGCATTTT. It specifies CASRYSNQPQHF.

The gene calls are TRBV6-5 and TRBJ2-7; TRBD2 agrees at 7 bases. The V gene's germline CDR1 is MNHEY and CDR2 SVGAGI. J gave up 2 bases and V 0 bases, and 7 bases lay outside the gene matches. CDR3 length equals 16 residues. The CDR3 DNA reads TGTGCCAGCAGTTACTCGACCCAGCGGGAAACCTACGAGCAGTACTTC. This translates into CASSYSTQRETYEQYF.

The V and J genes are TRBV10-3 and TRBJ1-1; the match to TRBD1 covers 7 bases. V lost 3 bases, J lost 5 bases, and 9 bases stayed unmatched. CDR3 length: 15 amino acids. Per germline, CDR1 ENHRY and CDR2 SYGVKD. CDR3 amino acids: CAISESDREGTEAFF. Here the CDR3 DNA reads TGTGCCATCAGTGAAAGTGACAGGGAGGGGACTGAAGCTTTCTTT.

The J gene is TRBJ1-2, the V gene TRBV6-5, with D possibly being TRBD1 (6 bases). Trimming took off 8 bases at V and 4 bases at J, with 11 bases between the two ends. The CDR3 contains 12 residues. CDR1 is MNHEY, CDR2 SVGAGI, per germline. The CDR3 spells CASHRALYGYTF. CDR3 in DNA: TGTGCCAGCCACAGGGCCCTCTATGGCTACACCTTC.

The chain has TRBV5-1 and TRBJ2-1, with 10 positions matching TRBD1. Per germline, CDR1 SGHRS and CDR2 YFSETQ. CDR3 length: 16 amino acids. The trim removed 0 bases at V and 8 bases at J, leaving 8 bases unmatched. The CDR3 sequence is CASSLDPTGGGDEQFF. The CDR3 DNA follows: TGCGCCAGCAGCTTGGACCCGACAGGGGGCGGGGATGAGCAGTTCTTC.

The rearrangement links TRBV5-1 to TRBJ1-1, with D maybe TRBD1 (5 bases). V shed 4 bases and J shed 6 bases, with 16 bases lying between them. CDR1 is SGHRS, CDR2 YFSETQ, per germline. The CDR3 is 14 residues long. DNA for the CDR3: TGCGCCAGCAGCATGAGAGGGCCAGGGTCTGAAGCTTTCTTT. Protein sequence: CASSMRGPGSEAFF.

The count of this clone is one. CDR3 region: CASRQGFKAFF. As DNA, the CDR3 is TGTGCCAGCAGGCAGGGCTTTAAAGCTTTCTTT. The rearrangement links TRBV28 to TRBJ1-1; possible D gene TRBD1, 5 bases. This CDR3 spans 11 amino acids. Trimming removed 6 bases at V and 9 bases at J, with 11 bases between. Germline assignment: CDR1 MDHEN and CDR2 SYDVKM.

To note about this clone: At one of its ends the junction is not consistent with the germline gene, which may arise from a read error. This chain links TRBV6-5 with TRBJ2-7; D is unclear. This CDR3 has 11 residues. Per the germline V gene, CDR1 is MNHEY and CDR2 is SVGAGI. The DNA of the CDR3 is TGTGCCAGCAGTTACTCCTCCGAGCAGTACTTC. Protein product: CASSYSSEQYF.

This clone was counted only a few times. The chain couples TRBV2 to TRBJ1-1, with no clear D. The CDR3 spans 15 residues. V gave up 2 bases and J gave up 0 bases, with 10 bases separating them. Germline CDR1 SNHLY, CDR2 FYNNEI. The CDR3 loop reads CASSEQRQMNTEAFF. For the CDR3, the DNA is TGTGCCAGCAGTGAACAGCGTCAGATGAACACTGAAGCTTTCTTT.

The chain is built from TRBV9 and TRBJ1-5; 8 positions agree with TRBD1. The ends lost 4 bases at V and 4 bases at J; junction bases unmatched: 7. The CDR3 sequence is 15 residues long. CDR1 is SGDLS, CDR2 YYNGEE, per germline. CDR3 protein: CASSPGQGQNQPQHF. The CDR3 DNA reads TGTGCCAGCAGCCCCGGACAGGGCCAAAATCAGCCCCAGCATTTT.

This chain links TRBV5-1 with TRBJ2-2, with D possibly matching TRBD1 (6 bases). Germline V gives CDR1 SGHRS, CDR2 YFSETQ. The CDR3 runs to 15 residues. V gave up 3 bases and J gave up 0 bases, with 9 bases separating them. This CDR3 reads CASSSGTPNTGELFF. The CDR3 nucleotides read TGCGCCAGCAGCTCCGGGACACCGAACACCGGGGAGCTGTTTTTT.

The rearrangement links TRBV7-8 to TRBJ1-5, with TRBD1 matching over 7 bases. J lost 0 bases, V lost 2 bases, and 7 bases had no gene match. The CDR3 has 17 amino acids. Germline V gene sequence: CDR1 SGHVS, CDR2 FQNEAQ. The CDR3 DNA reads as TGTGCCAGCAGCTTAAACAACAGGGGAAATAGCAATCAGCCCCAGCATTTT. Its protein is CASSLNNRGNSNQPQHF. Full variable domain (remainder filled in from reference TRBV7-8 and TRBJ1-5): GAGVSQSPRYKVAKRGQDVALRCDPISGHVSLFWYQQALGQGPEFLTYFQNEAQLDKSGLPSDRFFAERPEGSVSTLKIQRTQQEDSAVYLCASSLNNRGNSNQPQHFGDGTRLSIL.

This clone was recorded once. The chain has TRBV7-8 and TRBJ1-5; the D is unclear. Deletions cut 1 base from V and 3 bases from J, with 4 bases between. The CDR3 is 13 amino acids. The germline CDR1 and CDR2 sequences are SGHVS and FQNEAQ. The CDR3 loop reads CASSLGDNQPQHF. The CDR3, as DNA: TGTGCCAGCAGCTTAGGGGACAATCAGCCCCAGCATTTT.

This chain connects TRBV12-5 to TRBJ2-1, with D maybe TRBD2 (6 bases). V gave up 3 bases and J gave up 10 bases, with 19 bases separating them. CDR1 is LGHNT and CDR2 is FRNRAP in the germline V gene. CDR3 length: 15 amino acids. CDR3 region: CASGFVSIGLAEQFF. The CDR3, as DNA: TGTGCTAGTGGTTTTGTGTCTATAGGGCTAGCGGAGCAGTTCTTC.

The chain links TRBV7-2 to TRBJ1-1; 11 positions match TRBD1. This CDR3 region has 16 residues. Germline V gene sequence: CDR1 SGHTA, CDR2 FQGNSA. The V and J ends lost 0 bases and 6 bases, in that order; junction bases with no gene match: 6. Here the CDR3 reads CASSLALGQGAAEAFF. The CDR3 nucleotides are TGTGCCAGCAGCTTAGCGCTAGGACAGGGGGCGGCTGAAGCTTTCTTT. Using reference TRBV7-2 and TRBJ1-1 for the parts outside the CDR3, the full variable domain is GAGVSQSPSNKVTEKGKDVELRCDPISGHTALYWYRQSLGQGLEFLIYFQGNSAPDKSGLPSDRFSAERTGGSVSTLTIQRTQQEDSAVYLCASSLALGQGAAEAFFGQGTRLTVV.

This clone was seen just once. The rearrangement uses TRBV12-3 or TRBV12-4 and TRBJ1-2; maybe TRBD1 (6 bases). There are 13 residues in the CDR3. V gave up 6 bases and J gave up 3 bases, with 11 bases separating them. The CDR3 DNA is TGTGCCAGCAGCCACAGGGAATACTATGGCTACACCTTC. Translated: CASSHREYYGYTF.

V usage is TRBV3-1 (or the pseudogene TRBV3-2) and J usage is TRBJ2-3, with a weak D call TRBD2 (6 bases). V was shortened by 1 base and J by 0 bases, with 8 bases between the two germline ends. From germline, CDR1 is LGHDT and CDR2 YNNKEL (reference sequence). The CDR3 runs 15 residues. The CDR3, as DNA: TGTGCCAGCAGCCAAGGAAGCGGGAGCACAGATACGCAGTATTTT. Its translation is CASSQGSGSTDTQYF.

CDR3 amino acids: CASSLEDRGESPLHF. The CDR3 DNA sequence: TGTGCCAGTAGCCTAGAAGACAGGGGAGAGTCACCCCTCCACTTT. This sequence joins TRBV19 and TRBJ1-6; 8 bases are shared with TRBD1. The V gene's germline CDR1 is LNHDA and CDR2 SQIVND (reference sequence). Germline trimming cut 6 bases from V and 10 bases from J; bases unmatched to any gene: 11. The CDR3 loop spans 15 amino acids.

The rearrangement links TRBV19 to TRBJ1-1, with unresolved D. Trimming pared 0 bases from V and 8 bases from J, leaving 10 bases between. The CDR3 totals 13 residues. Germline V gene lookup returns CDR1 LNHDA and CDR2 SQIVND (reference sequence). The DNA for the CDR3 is TGTGCCAGTAGTATAGAGTCCCGGGGAGAAGCTTTCTTT. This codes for CASSIESRGEAFF.

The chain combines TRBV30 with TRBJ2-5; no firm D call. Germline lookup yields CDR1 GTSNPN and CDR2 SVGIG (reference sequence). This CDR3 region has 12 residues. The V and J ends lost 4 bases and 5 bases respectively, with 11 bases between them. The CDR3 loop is CAWTALGETQYF. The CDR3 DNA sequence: TGTGCCTGGACGGCTTTAGGGGAGACCCAGTACTTC.

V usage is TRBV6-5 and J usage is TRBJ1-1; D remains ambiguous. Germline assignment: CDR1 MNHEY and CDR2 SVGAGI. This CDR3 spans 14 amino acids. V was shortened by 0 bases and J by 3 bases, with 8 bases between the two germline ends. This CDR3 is CASSYSPTYTEAFF. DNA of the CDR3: TGTGCCAGCAGTTACTCGCCCACTTACACTGAAGCTTTCTTT.